This T cell receptor (beta chain) was recovered during a study of early T cells in non-severe SARS-CoV-2 infection. TCRdb re-analysed the 5' RACE reads in MiXCR, keeping a single row per CDR3 protein. The table shows approximately 65,000 distinct CDR3 sequences, with 10% to 15% occurring only once. Sequenced material: whole blood. The receptor's source is an adult who was a healthcare worker with PCR-confirmed SARS-CoV-2 infection or an uninfected control (not recorded which).

For the CDR3, the DNA is TGCAGTGCCGGTACTAGCGGGGGGGGCTCAGATACGCAGTATTTT. Its protein product is CSAGTSGGGSDTQYF. The chain is built from TRBV20-1 and TRBJ2-3; 13 bases map to TRBD2. V shed 6 bases, J shed 4 bases, and the junction held 7 bases outside the gene matches. CDR3 length equals 15 residues. CDR1 and CDR2 (germline): DFQATT, SNEGSKA (reference sequence).